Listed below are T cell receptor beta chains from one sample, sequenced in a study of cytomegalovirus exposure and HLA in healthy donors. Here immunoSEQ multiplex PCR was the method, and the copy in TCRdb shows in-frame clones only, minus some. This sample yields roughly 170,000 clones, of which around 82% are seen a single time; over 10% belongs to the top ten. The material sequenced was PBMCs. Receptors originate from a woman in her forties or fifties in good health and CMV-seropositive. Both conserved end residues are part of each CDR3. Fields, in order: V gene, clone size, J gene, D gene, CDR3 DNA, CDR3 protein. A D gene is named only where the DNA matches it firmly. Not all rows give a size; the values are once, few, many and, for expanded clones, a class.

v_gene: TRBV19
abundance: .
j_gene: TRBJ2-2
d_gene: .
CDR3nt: TGTGCCAGTAGTTTCCTAAGCGGGGAGCTGTTTTTT
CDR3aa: CASSFLSGELFF

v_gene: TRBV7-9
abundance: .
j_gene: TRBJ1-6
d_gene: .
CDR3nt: TGTGCCAGCAGCTTAGAGGGAGCCTATAATTCACCCCTCCACTTT
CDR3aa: CASSLEGAYNSPLHF

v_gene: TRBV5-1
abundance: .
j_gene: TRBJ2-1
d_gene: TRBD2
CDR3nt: TGCGCCAGCAGCTTCTACGCGTTTCTCCTAGCGGGGGGGAACAATGAGCAGTTCTTC
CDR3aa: CASSFYAFLLAGGNNEQFF

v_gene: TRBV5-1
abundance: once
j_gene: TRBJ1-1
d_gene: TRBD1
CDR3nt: TGCGCCAGCAACCGACAGGGAGCGAACACTGAAGCTTTCTTT
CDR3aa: CASNRQGANTEAFF

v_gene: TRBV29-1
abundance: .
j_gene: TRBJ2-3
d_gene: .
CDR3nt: TGCAGCCCTGCGATCACAGATACGCAGTATTTT
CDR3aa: CSPAITDTQYF

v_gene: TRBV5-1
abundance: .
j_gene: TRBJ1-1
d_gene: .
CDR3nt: TGCGCCAGCAGCCCCACTTGGAACACTGAAGCTTTCTTT
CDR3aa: CASSPTWNTEAFF

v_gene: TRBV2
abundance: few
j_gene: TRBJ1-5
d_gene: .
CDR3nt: TGTGCCGGTGGGGCAGGTAATCAGCCCCAGCATTTT
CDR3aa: CAGGAGNQPQHF

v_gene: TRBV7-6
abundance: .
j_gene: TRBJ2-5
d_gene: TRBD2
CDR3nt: TGTGCCAGCAGCTTAGGGGTAGCGGGGGCCTTATCGTACCAAGAGACCCAGTACTTC
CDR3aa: CASSLGVAGALSYQETQYF

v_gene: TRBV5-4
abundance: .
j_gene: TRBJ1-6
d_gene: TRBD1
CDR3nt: TGTGCCAGCAGCTTACAGGGGGCAGGTTCACCCCTCCACTTT
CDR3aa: CASSLQGAGSPLHF

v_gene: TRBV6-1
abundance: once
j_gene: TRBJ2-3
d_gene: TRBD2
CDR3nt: TGTGCCAGCGCCGCGGGGGGAGTAGGCACAGATACGCAGTATTTT
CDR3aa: CASAAGGVGTDTQYF

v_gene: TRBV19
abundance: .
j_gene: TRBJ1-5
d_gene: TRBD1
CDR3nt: TGTGCCAGTAGTCGACAGGGGGCTAGCAATCAGCCCCAGCATTTT
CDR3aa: CASSRQGASNQPQHF

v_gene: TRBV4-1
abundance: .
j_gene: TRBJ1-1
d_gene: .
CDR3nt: TGCGCCAGCAGCCAACAAAACTTGATAGGGGTGGGCACTGAAGCTTTCTTT
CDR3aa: CASSQQNLIGVGTEAFF